One and the same sample provided the 21 T cell receptor beta chains below, sequenced in a study of patients with pleural tuberculosis. TCRdb itself ran the reads through MiXCR, one entry per CDR3 protein. This sample has 45,000 to 55,000 distinct CDR3 sequences, with 7.3% found just once. These receptors originate from a human donor with pleural tuberculosis.

At least ten counts were recorded for this clonotype. V gene TRBV19 combines with J gene TRBJ1-1; no definite D call. Between the trimmed V and J ends, which lost 5 bases and 5 bases, there was a span of 12 bases. Germline CDR1 reads LNHDA; CDR2 reads SQIVND (reference sequence). The CDR3 is made up of 13 amino acids. The CDR3: CASSASVETEAFF. CDR3 nucleotide sequence: TGTGCCAGTAGTGCCTCGGTTGAAACTGAAGCTTTCTTT.

V is TRBV5-4 and J is TRBJ2-3; 7 bases fit TRBD1. CDR3 length equals 14 residues. Germline CDR1 is SGHNT and CDR2 is YYREEE (reference sequence). Unmatched junction bases numbered 5, after V lost 0 bases and J lost 7 bases. The CDR3 region is CASSLAAGGYTQYF. The CDR3 DNA sequence: TGTGCCAGCAGCTTGGCGGCAGGGGGATATACGCAGTATTTT.

This clonotype showed up many times. V is TRBV6-1 and J is TRBJ2-1; TRBD2 matches at 9 bases. With 2 bases clipped from V and 5 bases from J, the junction kept 4 bases outside the gene matches. The CDR3 has 15 amino acids. Per germline, CDR1 MNHNS and CDR2 SASEGT. The CDR3 reads CASSELAGEDNEQFF. In DNA form, the CDR3 reads TGTGCCAGCAGTGAATTAGCGGGAGAAGACAATGAGCAGTTCTTC.

This clonotype was observed at least ten times. The chain is built from TRBV16 and TRBJ2-7, with D perhaps matching TRBD1 (6 bases). V lost 2 bases, J lost 0 bases, and 8 bases lay in between. Germline CDR1 reads KGHSY; CDR2 reads FQNENV. The CDR3 runs 14 residues. The CDR3 DNA reads TGTGCCAGCAGCCAAGACAGGTTCTCCTACGAGCAGTACTTC. Its translation is CASSQDRFSYEQYF.

In its sample, this clonotype was seen many times. This rearrangement joins TRBV6-2 or TRBV6-3 to TRBJ2-2; 9 bases map to TRBD2. Germline CDR1 and CDR2: MNHEY and SVGEGT. J was trimmed by 3 bases and V by 10 bases; bases with no gene match: 3. The CDR3 is 13 residues long. The CDR3: CATEREDTGELFF. CDR3 DNA: TGTGCCACCGAGCGGGAGGACACCGGGGAGCTGTTTTTT.

This clonotype was counted at least ten times. The chain links TRBV19 to TRBJ2-5; no reliable D call. V was cut by 4 bases and J by 2 bases, with 5 bases left in between. This CDR3 is built from 12 residues. Germline lookup yields CDR1 LNHDA and CDR2 SQIVND (reference sequence). The CDR3, as DNA: TGTGCCAGTAGTAAGCTGCAAGAGACCCAGTACTTC. It translates to CASSKLQETQYF.

This clonotype occurred many times. V usage is TRBV20-1 and J usage is TRBJ2-1; tentatively, D is TRBD2 (5 bases). Germline V CDR1 and CDR2: DFQATT, SNEGSKA (reference sequence). This CDR3 spans 16 amino acids. Trimming left V 0 bases short and J 5 bases short, with 17 bases between. This CDR3 reads CSARDPFGETHNEQFF. As DNA, the CDR3 is TGCAGTGCTAGAGATCCTTTTGGGGAGACCCACAATGAGCAGTTCTTC.

This clonotype has only a few counts. The V gene is TRBV29-1, the J gene TRBJ2-1, with D perhaps assigned TRBD1 or TRBD2 (5 bases each). The CDR3 length is 12 residues. Looked up from germline, CDR1 is SQVTM and CDR2 is ANQGSEA. The V gene lost 8 bases and the J gene lost 5 bases, with 13 bases spanning the gap. DNA of the CDR3: TGCAGCCCCTGGGACGTTGACAATGAGCAGTTCTTC. This codes for CSPWDVDNEQFF.

The V call is TRBV13, the J call TRBJ1-1; D gene unclear. The germline V and J ends were trimmed by 5 bases and 0 bases, with 7 bases remaining between them. Germline CDR1 PRHDT, CDR2 FYEKMQ (reference sequence). This CDR3 region has 13 residues. CDR3 coding DNA: TGTGCCAGCAGCCACCAAGTGAACACTGAAGCTTTCTTT. It encodes CASSHQVNTEAFF. The full variable domain, in which reference TRBV13 and TRBJ1-1 provide the parts outside the CDR3, is AAGVIQSPRHLIKEKRETATLKCYPIPRHDTVYWYQQGPGQDPQFLISFYEKMQSDKGSIPDRFSAQQFSDYHSELNMSSLELGDSALYFCASSHQVNTEAFFGQGTRLTVV.

This clonotype was detected ten times or more. The rearrangement joins TRBV11-2 to TRBJ2-3; D unresolved. Trimming shortened V by 2 bases and J by 0 bases, and 6 bases separated the two germline ends. Looked up from germline, CDR1 is SGHAT and CDR2 is FQNNGV. The CDR3 covers 14 residues. The CDR3 loop is CASSLNPSTDTQYF. The CDR3 DNA reads as TGTGCCAGCAGCTTAAATCCCAGCACAGATACGCAGTATTTT.

This clonotype was seen ten or more times. V and J are TRBV13 and TRBJ2-3, with 10 bases that match TRBD1. This CDR3 is built from 16 residues. From germline, CDR1 is PRHDT and CDR2 FYEKMQ (reference sequence). The trim removed 5 bases at V and 2 bases at J, leaving 7 bases unmatched. The CDR3 spells CASSAGTGAYTDTQYF. CDR3 coding DNA: TGTGCCAGCAGCGCCGGGACAGGGGCTTACACAGATACGCAGTATTTT.

This clonotype occurred once. Since a much larger clone is just one base distant, this may be a read error. The chain couples TRBV5-1 to TRBJ1-1; TRBD1 might be the D (6 bases). With 4 bases removed from V and 3 bases from J, the gap between germline ends came to 13 bases. Germline V gene data show CDR1 as SGHRS and CDR2 as YFSETQ. The CDR3 is 14 residues long. The CDR3 DNA reads as TGCGCCAGCAGCCAGGGACACGCGGACACTGAAGCTTTCTTT. This encodes CASSQGHADTEAFF.

This clonotype appeared a few times. The J gene is TRBJ2-7, the V gene TRBV11-2; 7 nucleotides align to TRBD2. Trimming took 0 bases from V and 3 from J; bases not matched to a gene: 5. This CDR3 comprises 15 residues. In germline, CDR1 is SGHAT, CDR2 FQNNGV. CDR3 coding DNA: TGTGCCAGCAGCTTAGACCGGGGAGGGCTCTACGAGCAGTACGTC. Protein sequence: CASSLDRGGLYEQYV.

The V call is TRBV20-1, the J call TRBJ2-1, with 8 positions matching TRBD2. The CDR3 consists of 14 residues. Germline-derived CDR1 and CDR2 are DFQATT and SNEGSKA (reference sequence). The V gene end was trimmed by 3 bases and the J gene end by 7 bases; junction bases not matched to a gene: 8. CDR3 nucleotides: TGCAGTGCTAGGGCGGTTAGCGGGGTGAATGAGCAGTTCTTC. Its protein product is CSARAVSGVNEQFF.

This clonotype showed up many times. The chain joins TRBV28 to TRBJ2-3; D ambiguous. V was cut by 6 bases and J by 0 bases, with 7 bases left in between. The CDR3 is 13 amino acids. Germline values: CDR1 MDHEN, CDR2 SYDVKM. CDR3 loop: CASSGSSTDTQYF. In DNA, the CDR3 is TGTGCCAGCAGCGGATCTAGCACAGATACGCAGTATTTT.

This clonotype has ten or more counts. V is TRBV12-3 or TRBV12-4 and J is TRBJ1-2; D unclear. V lost 3 bases to trimming and J lost 4 bases, with 9 bases between them. This CDR3 is built from 13 residues. CDR3 nucleotides: TGTGCCAGCAGTTTTAACCGTTTCTATGGCTACACCTTC. It codes for CASSFNRFYGYTF.

For this clonotype: One end of the junction fails to match germline, which may point to a read error. J is TRBJ2-3 and V is TRBV4-2; tentative D call: TRBD1 (6 bases). In germline, CDR1 is LGHNA, CDR2 YNFKEQ. This CDR3 is built from 15 residues. The CDR3, as DNA: TGTGCCGGCAGCCCCGGACAGACCTTCACAGATACGCAGTATTTT. Translating it yields CAGSPGQTFTDTQYF.

This clonotype was counted ten times or more. This chain connects TRBV20-1 to TRBJ2-7, with 11 bases aligning to TRBD1. V was pared by 2 bases and J by 3 bases, with 6 bases of the junction left unmatched. Germline V gene sequence: CDR1 DFQATT, CDR2 SNEGSKA (reference sequence). CDR3 length: 15 amino acids. CDR3 sequence (DNA): TGCAGTGCTAGACTCTCCGGGACAGGGGGCTACGAGCAGTACTTC. It translates to CSARLSGTGGYEQYF.

This clonotype was picked up many times. The chain has TRBV4-1 and TRBJ1-2; D perhaps matches TRBD1 (6 bases). CDR3 length equals 12 residues. Looked up from germline, CDR1 is MGHRA and CDR2 is YSYEKL. V lost 5 bases and J lost 7, with 11 bases in between. The CDR3 here is CASSYATGGYTF. DNA of the CDR3: TGCGCCAGCAGCTACGCGACAGGTGGCTACACCTTC.

This clonotype was detected many times. V is TRBV5-1 and J is TRBJ2-7, with 9 bases fitting TRBD2. This CDR3 is built from 16 residues. The junction had 6 bases not matched to a gene; V was cut back by 0 bases and J by 2 bases. The germline V gene encodes CDR1 SGHRS and CDR2 YFSETQ. Written as DNA, the CDR3 is TGCGCCAGCAGCTTGGATCCAGCGGGAGGAACCTACGAGCAGTACGTC. Its translation is CASSLDPAGGTYEQYV.

There are a few counts of this clonotype. V and J are TRBV10-3 and TRBJ2-7, with D possibly TRBD1 on 5 matching bases. V shed 10 bases and J shed 4 bases, with 11 bases lying between them. Germline lookup yields CDR1 ENHRY and CDR2 SYGVKD. This CDR3 has 11 residues. CDR3 protein: CANGAGYEQYF. Written as DNA, the CDR3 is TGTGCCAACGGCGCAGGGTACGAGCAGTACTTC.